These 9 T cell receptor beta chains were sequenced from one sample in a study of blood T cell repertoires in COVID-19. The protocol was immunoSEQ multiplex PCR, while the TCRdb copy is restricted to in-frame clones and leaves out a portion. The sample lists around 250,000 clones, 70% to 90% seen once, with around 16% in the top ten. Material for sequencing was PBMCs or T cells enriched from blood (not recorded which). These receptor sequences come from a man aged 18 to 35 who had recovered from COVID-19.

The chain has TRBV6-5 and TRBJ1-1, with D unclear. The CDR3 sequence is 15 residues long. V dropped 3 bases and J dropped 0 bases, with 11 bases sitting between them. Germline assignment: CDR1 MNHEY and CDR2 SVGAGI. The CDR3 region has the DNA TGTGCCAGCAGTTATTACAGCAATCTGAACACTGAAGCTTTCTTT. Residues: CASSYYSNLNTEAFF.

V usage is TRBV28 and J usage is TRBJ2-2, with D possibly being TRBD2 (5 bases). The germline gives CDR1 MDHEN, CDR2 SYDVKM. The CDR3 totals 13 residues. Trimming took 2 bases from V and 4 from J, leaving 5 bases between them. The CDR3 region is CASSLSGTGELFF. The CDR3, as DNA: TGTGCCAGCAGTTTAAGCGGCACCGGGGAGCTGTTTTTT.

The rearrangement uses TRBV21-1 and TRBJ1-4; the tabulated D call, TRBD1, remains unverified against the DNA. TRBV21-1 is assigned pseudogene status. This CDR3 is built from 15 residues. CDR3 sequence (DNA): TGTGCCAGCAGCAAAAGGTCAGGCTATAATGAAAAACTGTTTTTT. Residues: CASSKRSGYNEKLFF.

This clone turned up a few times. V usage is TRBV19 and J usage is TRBJ1-3; D is perhaps TRBD1 (5 bases). This CDR3 comprises 14 residues. Trimming cost V 5 bases and J 3 bases, with 11 bases left between them. Germline CDR1 LNHDA, CDR2 SQIVND (reference sequence). The CDR3 nucleotides are TGTGCCAGTAGTTGGGGCAGCAGTGGAAACACCATATATTTT. Protein sequence: CASSWGSSGNTIYF.

This clone turned up a few times. V gene TRBV5-6 combines with J gene TRBJ1-1; TRBD1 is a possible D gene (5 bases). This CDR3 is 14 amino acids long. V lost 4 bases, J lost 7 bases, and 17 bases lay in between. Germline V gene lookup returns CDR1 SGHDT and CDR2 YYEEEE. The CDR3 DNA follows: TGTGCCAGCAGCCAGGCCCGGGGGGGAATTGAAGCTTTCTTT. Translation: CASSQARGGIEAFF.

CDR3 nucleotide sequence: TGTGCCAGCAGCGCTCCGGGACAGGGGGCAGGTGAGCAGTTCTTC. Amino acids: CASSAPGQGAGEQFF. The chain uses TRBV7-9 and TRBJ2-1; TRBD1 matches at 12 bases. The CDR3 has 15 amino acids. CDR1 and CDR2 from the germline V gene are SEHNR and FQNEAQ (reference sequence). With V trimmed by 5 bases and J by 9 bases, 8 bases remained unmatched.

J is TRBJ2-7 and V is TRBV7-2; 12 nucleotides align to TRBD2. Losses at the gene ends were 4 bases for V and 5 bases for J; bases not matched to a gene: 9. Germline-derived CDR1 and CDR2 are SGHTA and FQGNSA. The CDR3 consists of 16 residues. The chain's CDR3 is CASSSRLAGVGDEQYF. The CDR3 nucleotides are TGTGCCAGCAGCTCCAGACTAGCGGGAGTTGGGGACGAGCAGTACTTC.

The chain has TRBV7-9 and TRBJ2-3; perhaps TRBD1 as D (5 bases). The CDR3 loop spans 15 amino acids. Trimming removed 1 base from V and 2 bases from J, with 10 bases in between. CDR1 is SEHNR and CDR2 is FQNEAQ in the germline V gene (reference sequence). This chain's CDR3 is CASSLVAGITDTQYF. The DNA for the CDR3 is TGTGCCAGCAGCTTAGTTGCAGGGATCACAGATACGCAGTATTTT.

The chain joins TRBV30 to TRBJ1-2, with TRBD1 identical over 7 bases. CDR3 length equals 17 residues. Germline V gene lookup returns CDR1 GTSNPN and CDR2 SVGIG (reference sequence). J was trimmed by 2 bases and V by 3 bases; bases with no gene match: 15. Here the CDR3 reads CAWRADRGDRANYGYTF. The CDR3 bases are TGTGCCTGGAGGGCCGACCGCGGGGACAGAGCAAACTATGGCTACACCTTC.